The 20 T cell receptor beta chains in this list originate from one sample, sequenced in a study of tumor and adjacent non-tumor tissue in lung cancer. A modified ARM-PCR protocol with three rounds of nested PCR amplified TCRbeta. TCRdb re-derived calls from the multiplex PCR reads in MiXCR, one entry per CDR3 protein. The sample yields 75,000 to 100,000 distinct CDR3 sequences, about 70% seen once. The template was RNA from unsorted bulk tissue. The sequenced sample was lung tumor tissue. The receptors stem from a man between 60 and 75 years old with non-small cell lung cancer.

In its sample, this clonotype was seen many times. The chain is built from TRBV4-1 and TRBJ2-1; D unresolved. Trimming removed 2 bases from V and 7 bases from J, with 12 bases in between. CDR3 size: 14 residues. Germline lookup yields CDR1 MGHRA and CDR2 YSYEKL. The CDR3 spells CASSQSHSRNEQFF. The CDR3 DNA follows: TGCGCCAGCAGCCAATCCCACAGTCGAAATGAGCAGTTCTTC.

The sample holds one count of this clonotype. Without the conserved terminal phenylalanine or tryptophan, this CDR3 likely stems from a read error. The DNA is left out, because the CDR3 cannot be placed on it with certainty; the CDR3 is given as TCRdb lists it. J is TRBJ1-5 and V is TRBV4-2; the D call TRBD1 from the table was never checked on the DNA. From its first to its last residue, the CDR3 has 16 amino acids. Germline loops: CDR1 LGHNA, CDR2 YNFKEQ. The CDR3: CASSRVRAQLGEPQRI.

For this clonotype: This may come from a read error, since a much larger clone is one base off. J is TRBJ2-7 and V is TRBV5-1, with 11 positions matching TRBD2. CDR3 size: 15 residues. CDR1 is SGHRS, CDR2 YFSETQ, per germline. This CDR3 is CASSLSLAGGYDQYF. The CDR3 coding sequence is TGCGCCAGCAGCTTGTCTTTAGCGGGAGGGTACGACCAGTACTTC.

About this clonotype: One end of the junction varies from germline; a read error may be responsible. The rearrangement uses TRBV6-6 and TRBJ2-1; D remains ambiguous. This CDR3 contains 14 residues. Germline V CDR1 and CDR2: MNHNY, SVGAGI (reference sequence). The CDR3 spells CARSSLSWWAEQFF. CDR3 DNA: TGTGCCAGAAGTTCTCTATCATGGTGGGCTGAGCAGTTCTTC.

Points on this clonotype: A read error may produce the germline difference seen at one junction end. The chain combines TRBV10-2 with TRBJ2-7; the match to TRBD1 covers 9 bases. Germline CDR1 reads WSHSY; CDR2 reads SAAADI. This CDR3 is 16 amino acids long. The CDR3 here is CASSDWGTGRGYEEYF. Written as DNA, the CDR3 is TGCGCCAGCAGTGATTGGGGGACAGGGAGAGGCTACGAGGAGTACTTC.

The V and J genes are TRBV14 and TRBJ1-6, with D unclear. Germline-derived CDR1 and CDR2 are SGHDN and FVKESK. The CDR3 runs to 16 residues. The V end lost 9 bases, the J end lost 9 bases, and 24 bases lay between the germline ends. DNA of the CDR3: TGTGCCAGTATCCACCTATTCGAAGGGAATAGTTCACCCCTCCACTTT. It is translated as CASIHLFEGNSSPLHF.

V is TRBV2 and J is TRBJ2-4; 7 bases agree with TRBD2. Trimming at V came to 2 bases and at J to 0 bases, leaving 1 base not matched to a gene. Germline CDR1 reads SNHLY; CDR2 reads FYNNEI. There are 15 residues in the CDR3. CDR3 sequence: CASSERGVAKNIQYF. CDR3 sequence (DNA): TGTGCCAGCAGTGAACGGGGGGTAGCCAAAAACATTCAGTACTTC. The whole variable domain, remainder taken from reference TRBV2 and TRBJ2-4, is EPEVTQTPSHQVTQMGQEVILRCVPISNHLYFYWYRQILGQKVEFLVSFYNNEISEKSEIFDDQFSVERPDGSNFTLKIRSTKLEDSAMYFCASSERGVAKNIQYFGAGTRLSVL.

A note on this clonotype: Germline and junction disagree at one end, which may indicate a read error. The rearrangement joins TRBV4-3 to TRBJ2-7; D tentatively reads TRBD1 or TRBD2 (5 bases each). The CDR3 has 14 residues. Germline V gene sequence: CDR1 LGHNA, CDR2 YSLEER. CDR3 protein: CASSQTGTAGEQYF. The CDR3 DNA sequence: TGCGCCAGCAGCCAAACTGGGACGGCCGGCGAGCAGTATTTC.

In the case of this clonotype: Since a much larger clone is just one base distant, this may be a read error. CDR3 loop: CSASDQALPLHF. In DNA form, the CDR3 reads TGCAGTGCTTCGGATCAGGCATTACCCCTCCACTTT. The chain recombines TRBV20-1 with TRBJ1-6; D not resolved. CDR1 and CDR2 from the germline V gene are DFQATT and SNEGSKA (reference sequence). The CDR3 has 12 residues. V gave up 5 bases and J gave up 12 bases, with 14 bases separating them.

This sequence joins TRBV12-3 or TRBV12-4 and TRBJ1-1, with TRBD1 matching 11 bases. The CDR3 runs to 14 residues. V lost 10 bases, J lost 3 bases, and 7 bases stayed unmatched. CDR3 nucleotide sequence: TGTGCCAAAAAGGACAGGGGGCGCGACACTGAAGCTTTCTTT. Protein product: CAKKDRGRDTEAFF.

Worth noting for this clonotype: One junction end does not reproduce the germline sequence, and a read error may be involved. DNA for the CDR3: TGTGCCAGCAGTCCTGGGACTTCTGCCTCTGTGGCCAACGCCCTGACTTTC. Encoded protein: CASSPGTSASVANALTF. The chain employs TRBV12-3 or TRBV12-4 and TRBJ2-6; D might be TRBD2 (6 bases). The CDR3 sequence is 17 residues long.

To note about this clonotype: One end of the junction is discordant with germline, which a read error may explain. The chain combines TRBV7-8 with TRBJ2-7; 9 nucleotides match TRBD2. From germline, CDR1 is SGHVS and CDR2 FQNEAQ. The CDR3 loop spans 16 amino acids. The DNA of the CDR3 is TGTGCCAACAGCACCTCCCAGGGGACTAGCTCCTGCGAGCAGTACTTC. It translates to CANSTSQGTSSCEQYF.

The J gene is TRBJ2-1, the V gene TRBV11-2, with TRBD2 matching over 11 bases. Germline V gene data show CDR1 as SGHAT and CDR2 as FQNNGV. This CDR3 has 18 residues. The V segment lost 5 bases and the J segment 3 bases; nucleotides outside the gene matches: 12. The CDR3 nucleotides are TGTGCCAGCAGCCTAGGAACTAGCGGGAGATCCGTCTACAATGAGCAGTTCTTC. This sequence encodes CASSLGTSGRSVYNEQFF.

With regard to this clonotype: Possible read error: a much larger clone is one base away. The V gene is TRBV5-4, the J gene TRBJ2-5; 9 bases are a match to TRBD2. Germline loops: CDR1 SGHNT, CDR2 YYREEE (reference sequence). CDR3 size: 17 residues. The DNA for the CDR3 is TGTGTCAGCAGCCCGACGGGGCCTAGCGGGGCTGGGGAGACCCAGTACTTC. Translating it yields CVSSPTGPSGAGETQYF. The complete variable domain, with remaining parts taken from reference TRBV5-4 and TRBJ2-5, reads ETGVTQSPTHLIKTRGQQVTLRCSSQSGHNTVSWYQQALGQGPQFIFQYYREEENGRGNFPPRFSGLQFPNYSSELNVNALELDDSALYLCVSSPTGPSGAGETQYFGPGTRLLVL.

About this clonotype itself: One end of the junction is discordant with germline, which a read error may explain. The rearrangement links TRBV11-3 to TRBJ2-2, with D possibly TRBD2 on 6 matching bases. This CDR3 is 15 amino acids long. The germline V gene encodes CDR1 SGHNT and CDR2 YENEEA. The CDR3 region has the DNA TGCGCCTGCAGCTTTTCGGGAGTTGCCACCCGGGAGCTGTTTTTT. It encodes CACSFSGVATRELFF.

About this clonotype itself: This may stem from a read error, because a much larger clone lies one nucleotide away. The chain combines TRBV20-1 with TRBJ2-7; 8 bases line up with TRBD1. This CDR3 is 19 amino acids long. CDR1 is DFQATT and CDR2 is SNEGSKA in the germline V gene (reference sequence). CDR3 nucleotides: TGCTGTGCTAGGTGTATCTTATGGAATCAGGGGGCCGGCTCCTACGAGCAGTACTTC. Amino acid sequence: CCARCILWNQGAGSYEQYF.

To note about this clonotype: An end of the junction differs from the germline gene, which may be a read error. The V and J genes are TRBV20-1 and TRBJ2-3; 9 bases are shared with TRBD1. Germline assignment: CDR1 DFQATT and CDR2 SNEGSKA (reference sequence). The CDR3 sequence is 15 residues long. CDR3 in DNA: TGCAGTACCTTCGTCCCGGGACAGGGCACACATACGCAGTATTTT. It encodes CSTFVPGQGTHTQYF.

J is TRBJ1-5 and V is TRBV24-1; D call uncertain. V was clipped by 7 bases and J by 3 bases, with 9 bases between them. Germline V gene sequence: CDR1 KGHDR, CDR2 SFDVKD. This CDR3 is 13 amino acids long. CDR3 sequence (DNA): TGTGCCACCAGCCGCGGGGACAATCAGCCCCAGCATTTT. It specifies CATSRGDNQPQHF.

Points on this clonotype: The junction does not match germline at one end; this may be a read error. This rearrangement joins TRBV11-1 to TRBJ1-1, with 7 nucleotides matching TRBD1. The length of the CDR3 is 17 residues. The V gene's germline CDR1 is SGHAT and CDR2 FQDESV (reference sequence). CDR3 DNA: TGTGTCAGCAGCTTATTCAGGGACAGCACAGTTAACACAGAAGCTCTCTTT. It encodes CVSSLFRDSTVNTEALF.

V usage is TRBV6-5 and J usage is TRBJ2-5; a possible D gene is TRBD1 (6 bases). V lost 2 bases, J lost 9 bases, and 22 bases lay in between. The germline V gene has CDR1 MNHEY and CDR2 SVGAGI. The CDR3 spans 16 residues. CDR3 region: CASSYLITGRLEAQYF. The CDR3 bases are TGTGCCAGCAGTTACCTGATAACAGGGCGTCTGGAGGCCCAGTACTTC.